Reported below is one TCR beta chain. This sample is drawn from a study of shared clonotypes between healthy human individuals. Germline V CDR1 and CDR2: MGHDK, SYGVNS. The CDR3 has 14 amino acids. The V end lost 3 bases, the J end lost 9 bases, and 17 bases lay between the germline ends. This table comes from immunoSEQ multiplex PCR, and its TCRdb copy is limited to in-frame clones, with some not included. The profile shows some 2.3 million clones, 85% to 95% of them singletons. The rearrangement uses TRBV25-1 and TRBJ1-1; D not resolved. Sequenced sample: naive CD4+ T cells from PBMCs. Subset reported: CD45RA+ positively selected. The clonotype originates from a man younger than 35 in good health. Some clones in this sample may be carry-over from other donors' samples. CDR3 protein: CASSDRAREGKAFF. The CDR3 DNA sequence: TGTGCCAGCAGTGACCGGGCGAGGGAAGGAAAAGCTTTCTTT.